The rows below give T cell receptor beta chains drawn from one sample of a study of shared clonotypes between healthy human individuals. The assay was immunoSEQ multiplex PCR, and TCRdb's table has in-frame clones only and misses some. Of around 2.1 million clones in the sample, around 95% are singletons; the top ten hold over 0.1%. What was sequenced was naive CD4+ T cells sorted from blood. Receptors were obtained from a man younger than 30 in good health. Each CDR3 is given with its conserved first and last residue. D genes are given only for firm matches. The size field is filled for only some rows; it gives once, few, many or a size class.

v_gene	abundance	j_gene	d_gene	CDR3aa	CDR3nt
TRBV12-5	-	TRBJ2-7	-	CASGLRLWGEESYEQYF	TGTGCTAGTGGTTTGAGATTATGGGGGGAGGAATCCTACGAGCAGTACTTC
TRBV5-1	-	TRBJ2-5	-	CASSLVGKETQYF	TGCGCCAGCAGCTTGGTGGGCAAAGAGACCCAGTACTTC
TRBV19	-	TRBJ1-1	-	CASSNGGSSATEAFF	TGTGCCAGTAGTAACGGGGGTTCTTCGGCCACTGAAGCTTTCTTT
TRBV7-2	-	TRBJ1-5	-	CASTRYNNQPQHF	TGTGCCAGCACCCGCTACAACAATCAGCCCCAGCATTTT
TRBV18	-	TRBJ2-7	TRBD2	CASSPRLAGSSYEQYF	TGTGCCAGCTCACCAAGACTAGCGGGGAGCTCCTACGAGCAGTACTTC
TRBV30	-	TRBJ1-6	-	CAWSVRGSNSPLHF	TGTGCCTGGAGTGTACGGGGGAGTAATTCACCCCTCCACTTT
TRBV5-8	-	TRBJ2-5	-	CASSIYLVSLETQYF	TGTGCCAGCAGCATATACCTTGTGTCCCTGGAGACCCAGTACTTC
TRBV7-3	-	TRBJ1-3	-	CASSLDRSSGNTIYF	TGTGCCAGCAGCTTAGACAGAAGCTCTGGAAACACCATATATTTT
TRBV7-3	-	TRBJ1-3	-	CASSLTVTGARGCFSGNTIYF	TGTGCCAGCAGCTTAACCGTGACAGGTGCCCGGGGCTGTTTCTCTGGAAACACCATATATTTT
TRBV7-9	-	TRBJ2-1	-	CASSPQFDAQFF	TGTGCCAGCAGCCCCCAATTTGACGCGCAGTTCTTC
TRBV7-8	once	TRBJ2-7	-	CASRPLRTTYEQYF	TGTGCCAGCAGACCTTTGAGGACCACCTACGAGCAGTACTTC
TRBV18	-	TRBJ2-7	TRBD1	CASSPWDRGTEQYF	TGTGCCAGCTCACCTTGGGACAGGGGTACCGAGCAGTACTTC
TRBV5-6	once	TRBJ2-3	-	CASSLGGGTDTQYF	TGTGCCAGCAGCTTGGGCGGGGGCACAGATACGCAGTATTTT
TRBV30	-	TRBJ2-7	-	CAWSVGRTYEQYF	TGTGCCTGGAGTGTAGGGAGGACCTACGAGCAGTACTTC
TRBV10-2	-	TRBJ1-5	-	CASSPPPYSNQPQHF	TGCGCCAGCAGTCCCCCCCCGTATAGCAATCAGCCCCAGCATTTT
TRBV7-2	-	TRBJ1-1	-	CASSLGRLLNTEAFF	TGTGCCAGCAGCTTAGGGCGGCTACTGAACACTGAAGCTTTCTTT
TRBV6-1	-	TRBJ2-3	TRBD2	CASSELRLAGEVTSTDTQYF	TGTGCCAGCAGTGAATTGCGGCTAGCGGGAGAAGTCACCAGCACAGATACGCAGTATTTT
TRBV5-8	-	TRBJ1-5	-	CASSAPILGGLGSNQPQHF	TGTGCCAGCAGCGCACCAATCTTAGGGGGACTAGGAAGCAATCAGCCCCAGCATTTT
TRBV27	-	TRBJ1-2	TRBD1	CASRLTGGDGYTF	TGTGCCAGCAGACTAACAGGGGGCGATGGCTACACCTTC
TRBV6-7	once	TRBJ2-7	-	CASSYVGPHEPTGYEQYF	TGTGCCAGCAGTTACGTAGGACCTCATGAGCCCACGGGCTACGAGCAGTACTTC
TRBV15	once	TRBJ2-7	TRBD1	CATSTRQGDYEQYF	TGTGCCACCAGCACCCGACAGGGTGACTACGAGCAGTACTTC
TRBV5-1	-	TRBJ2-5	-	CASSQGTVQETQYF	TGCGCCAGCAGCCAAGGGACGGTCCAAGAGACCCAGTACTTC
TRBV5-1	-	TRBJ2-5	TRBD1	CASSLAPGTAQETQYF	TGCGCCAGCAGCTTGGCCCCGGGGACAGCCCAAGAGACCCAGTACTTC
TRBV5-1	-	TRBJ1-5	-	CASSLEGRNNQPQHF	TGCGCCAGCAGCTTGGAGGGGCGGAACAATCAGCCCCAGCATTTT
TRBV6-4	-	TRBJ1-2	TRBD1	CASRRTGGETNYGYTF	TGTGCCAGCAGGAGGACAGGGGGCGAGACTAACTATGGCTACACCTTC
TRBV25-1	-	TRBJ2-3	TRBD2	CASSGQTSGRGTDTQYF	TGTGCCAGCAGTGGCCAGACTAGCGGGAGGGGGACAGATACGCAGTATTTT
TRBV6-5	-	TRBJ2-5	-	CASWQRETQYF	TGTGCCAGCTGGCAGCGGGAGACCCAGTACTTC
TRBV2	-	TRBJ2-5	-	CASSDRDRFQETQYF	TGTGCCAGCAGTGATCGGGACCGTTTCCAAGAGACCCAGTACTTC
TRBV5-1	-	TRBJ2-6	-	CASSLAGISGANVLTF	TGCGCCAGCAGCTTGGCGGGGATCTCTGGGGCCAACGTCCTGACTTTC
TRBV18	-	TRBJ2-5	TRBD1	CASSPPPGGETQYF	TGTGCCAGCTCACCCCCTCCAGGGGGAGAGACCCAGTACTTC
TRBV6-1	-	TRBJ2-5	TRBD2	CASSEQLAGGQETQYF	TGTGCCAGCAGTGAACAGCTAGCGGGGGGCCAGGAGACCCAGTACTTC
TRBV10-2	-	TRBJ1-1	-	CASTPRAGEAFF	TGCGCCAGCACTCCCAGGGCGGGTGAAGCTTTCTTT
TRBV7-2	-	TRBJ2-2	TRBD2	CASSLSPIAGANTGELFF	TGTGCCAGCAGCTTGTCCCCTATAGCGGGGGCGAACACCGGGGAGCTGTTTTTT
TRBV10-2	-	TRBJ2-2	-	CASSEGSTGELFF	TGCGCCAGCAGTGAAGGGTCCACCGGGGAGCTGTTTTTT
TRBV6-5	-	TRBJ1-1	-	CASSYANTEAFF	TGTGCCAGCAGTTATGCGAACACTGAAGCTTTCTTT
TRBV12-5	-	TRBJ1-6	-	CASGFDNSPLHF	TGTGCTAGTGGTTTCGATAATTCACCCCTCCACTTT
TRBV15	-	TRBJ2-3	-	CATSRGLNTDTQYF	TGTGCCACCAGCAGAGGACTAAACACAGATACGCAGTATTTT
TRBV5-7	-	TRBJ2-7	TRBD2	CARIVRASGVREQYF	TGTGCCAGAATTGTGCGGGCTAGCGGGGTCCGAGAGCAGTACTTC
TRBV7-3	-	TRBJ1-2	TRBD1	CASSSGQGNYGYTF	TGTGCCAGCAGCTCGGGACAGGGGAACTATGGCTACACCTTC
TRBV7-2	once	TRBJ2-7	TRBD2	CASSLLAGGFNEQYF	TGTGCCAGCAGCTTACTAGCGGGGGGATTCAACGAGCAGTACTTC
TRBV19	-	TRBJ2-1	TRBD2	CASSHPGLASGNEQFF	TGTGCCAGTAGTCATCCGGGACTAGCTTCGGGCAATGAGCAGTTCTTC
TRBV5-4	-	TRBJ2-7	TRBD1	CASSPGGPPYEQYF	TGTGCCAGCAGCCCAGGGGGCCCCCCCTACGAGCAGTACTTC
TRBV5-1	-	TRBJ2-2	TRBD1	CASSFGDRDTGELFF	TGCGCCAGCAGCTTCGGGGACAGGGACACCGGGGAGCTGTTTTTT
TRBV5-6	-	TRBJ1-2	-	CASSLGRQILYGYTF	TGTGCCAGCAGCTTGGGTCGACAGATCCTCTATGGCTACACCTTC
TRBV28	-	TRBJ2-7	TRBD1	CASSSPGQGAFEQYF	TGTGCCAGCAGCTCTCCGGGACAGGGGGCTTTCGAGCAGTACTTC